The source of this TCR beta chain is a study of blood T cell repertoires in COVID-19. Across the study: Donors in the United States, Italy and Spain gave samples during acute or convalescent COVID-19. T cells, B-cell-depleted T cells, or PBMCs supplied cDNA or gDNA.

Source study methods: Nucleated cell number was recorded as an estimate derived from reference gene primer amplification. Sequencing used immunoSEQ multiplex PCR; TCRdb keeps in-frame clones, though not all of them. Clone size and V and J calls were adopted from that table, with D and trimming inferred from the DNA. The data contain about 70,000 clones, just over 85% of them singletons. Sequencing was performed on peripheral blood. The clonotype comes from a woman aged 55 to 70 with acute or convalescent COVID-19.

This CDR3 reads CASRGPGQGRPLGYTF. CDR3 DNA: TGTGCCAGCAGGGGGCCGGGACAGGGGAGGCCCCTTGGCTACACCTTC. This sequence joins TRBV28 and TRBJ1-2, with 10 bases lining up with TRBD1. The V gene end was trimmed by 6 bases and the J gene end by 7 bases; junction bases not matched to a gene: 14. Germline V gene data show CDR1 as MDHEN and CDR2 as SYDVKM. This CDR3 is 16 amino acids long.